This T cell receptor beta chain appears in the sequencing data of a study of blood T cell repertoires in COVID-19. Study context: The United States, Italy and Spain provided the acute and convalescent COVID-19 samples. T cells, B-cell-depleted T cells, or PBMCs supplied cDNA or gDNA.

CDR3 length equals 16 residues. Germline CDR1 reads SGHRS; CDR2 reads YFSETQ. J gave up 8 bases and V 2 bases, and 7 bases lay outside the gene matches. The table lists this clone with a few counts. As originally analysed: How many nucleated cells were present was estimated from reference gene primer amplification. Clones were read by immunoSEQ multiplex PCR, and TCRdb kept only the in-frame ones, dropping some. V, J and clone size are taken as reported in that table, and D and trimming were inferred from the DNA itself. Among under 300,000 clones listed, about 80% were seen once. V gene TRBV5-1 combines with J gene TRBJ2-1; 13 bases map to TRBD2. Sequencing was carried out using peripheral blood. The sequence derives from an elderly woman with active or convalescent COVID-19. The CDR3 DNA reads TGCGCCAGCAGCTTACTAGCGGGAGGGGTATGGGATGAGCAGTTCTTC. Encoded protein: CASSLLAGGVWDEQFF.